Presented here are 27 T cell receptor beta chains from one specimen sequenced in a study of cytomegalovirus exposure and HLA in healthy donors. The PCR used 60 Vbeta and 13 Jbeta primers. Only in-frame clones appear in the TCRdb table, and some are missing; sequencing was by immunoSEQ multiplex PCR. The table shows some 150,000 clones, with approximately 82% occurring only once. Sequencing was done on a sample of PBMCs. Receptors originate from a man aged 40-49 years in good health and CMV-seronegative.

The chain is built from TRBV27 and TRBJ2-3, with TRBD2 matching 10 bases. The CDR3 covers 19 residues. CDR1 is MNHEY, CDR2 SMNVEV, per germline (reference sequence). J lost 1 base, V lost 3 bases, and 13 bases had no gene match. The CDR3 sequence: CASSFLLSEAGGRTDTQYF. The CDR3 DNA follows: TGTGCCAGCAGTTTCCTACTATCAGAAGCGGGGGGGCGCACAGATACGCAGTATTTT.

This clone came up a few times. J is TRBJ1-1 and V is TRBV5-6, with no clear D. The V and J ends lost 1 base and 3 bases respectively, with 4 bases between them. CDR1 is SGHDT and CDR2 is YYEEEE in the germline V gene. CDR3 length: 12 residues. CDR3 residues: CASSLTDTEAFF. In nucleotides, the CDR3 is TGTGCCAGCAGCTTGACAGACACTGAAGCTTTCTTT.

The chain is built from TRBV19 and TRBJ2-6, with a possible D match to TRBD2 (5 bases). Germline V gives CDR1 LNHDA, CDR2 SQIVND (reference sequence). CDR3 length: 18 amino acids. V was pared by 3 bases and J by 1 base, with 16 bases between. The CDR3 coding sequence is TGTGCCAGTAGTATGAGTAGGGTCGGAGGTTCTGGGGCCAACGTCCTGACTTTC. It is translated as CASSMSRVGGSGANVLTF.

This chain uses TRBV29-1 with TRBJ2-7; D might be TRBD1 (6 bases). V was shortened by 3 bases and J by 3 bases, with 15 bases between the two germline ends. The CDR3 sequence is 14 residues long. Germline V gives CDR1 SQVTM, CDR2 ANQGSEA. The CDR3 region has the DNA TGCAGCGTTGAGGATTTGGACAGTGGCTACGAGCAGTACTTC. Its protein is CSVEDLDSGYEQYF.

The gene calls are TRBV5-6 and TRBJ2-1; a weak D match, TRBD2 (7 bases). Trimming shortened V by 7 bases and J by 7 bases, and 18 bases separated the two germline ends. Per the germline V gene, CDR1 is SGHDT and CDR2 is YYEEEE. The CDR3 runs 14 residues. CDR3 amino acids: CASGGSAGANEQFF. The CDR3 DNA reads TGTGCCAGCGGGGGCTCGGCGGGGGCAAATGAGCAGTTCTTC.

The chain recombines TRBV4-2 with TRBJ2-3; TRBD2 matches 15 bases. This CDR3 has 17 residues. J lost 5 bases, V lost 1 base, and 4 bases had no gene match. Germline values: CDR1 LGHNA, CDR2 YNFKEQ. Here the CDR3 DNA reads TGTGCCAGCAGCCAAGGGACTAGCGGGGGGGCCAAAGATACGCAGTATTTT. This sequence encodes CASSQGTSGGAKDTQYF.

The sample holds one count of this clone. V is TRBV21-1 and J is TRBJ1-4. TRBV21-1 corresponds to a pseudogene. The CDR3 loop spans 15 amino acids. The CDR3 sequence: CASSKVGGTNEKLFF. CDR3 coding DNA: TGTGCCAGCAGCAAAGTCGGGGGAACTAATGAAAAACTGTTTTTT.

V gene TRBV14 combines with J gene TRBJ1-3; tentatively, D is TRBD1 (5 bases). The CDR3 runs to 13 residues. V gave up 6 bases and J gave up 0 bases, with 6 bases separating them. The V gene's germline CDR1 is SGHDN and CDR2 FVKESK. The CDR3: CASRGLSGNTIYF. Here the CDR3 DNA reads TGTGCCAGCAGGGGACTCTCTGGAAACACCATATATTTT.

The chain carries TRBV5-1 and TRBJ1-3; a possible D gene is TRBD1 (6 bases). CDR1 is SGHRS and CDR2 is YFSETQ in the germline V gene. This CDR3 has 17 residues. Trimming stripped 1 base from V and 0 bases from J, with 14 bases between. The CDR3 is CASSLQGTGISGNTIYF. CDR3 coding DNA: TGCGCCAGCAGCTTGCAGGGGACCGGGATCTCTGGAAACACCATATATTTT.

The chain links TRBV19 to TRBJ2-2, with D possibly being TRBD1 (5 bases). Per the germline V gene, CDR1 is LNHDA and CDR2 is SQIVND (reference sequence). V dropped 7 bases and J dropped 2 bases, with 11 bases sitting between them. There are 14 residues in the CDR3. The CDR3 sequence: CASKARANTGELFF. CDR3 bases: TGTGCCAGTAAGGCCAGGGCTAACACCGGGGAGCTGTTTTTT.

This clone was observed a handful of times. The rearrangement uses TRBV9 and TRBJ1-2, with D hard to call. V dropped 2 bases and J dropped 4 bases, with 6 bases sitting between them. The CDR3 covers 12 residues. Germline-derived CDR1 and CDR2 are SGDLS and YYNGEE. CDR3 protein: CASSVPSYGYTF. In nucleotides, the CDR3 is TGTGCCAGCAGCGTTCCGAGCTATGGCTACACCTTC.

The chain combines TRBV7-6 with TRBJ2-7; 7 bases fit TRBD2. CDR3 size: 16 residues. Germline loops: CDR1 SGHVS, CDR2 FNYEAQ. The trim removed 0 bases at V and 7 bases at J, leaving 12 bases unmatched. DNA of the CDR3: TGTGCCAGCAGCTTAGCGGGGGGGAACAGACCGAATGAGCAGTACTTC. Translating it yields CASSLAGGNRPNEQYF. The complete variable domain, with remaining parts taken from reference TRBV7-6 and TRBJ2-7, reads GAGVSQSPRYKVTKRGQDVALRCDPISGHVSLYWYRQALGQGPEFLTYFNYEAQQDKSGLPNDRFSAERPEGSISTLTIQRTEQRDSAMYRCASSLAGGNRPNEQYFGPGTRLTVT.

This clone was observed a single time. CDR3 sequence: CASSIRENSPLHF. CDR3 sequence (DNA): TGTGCCAGTAGTATAAGGGAGAATTCACCCCTCCACTTT. V is TRBV19 and J is TRBJ1-6; D remains unclear. This CDR3 spans 13 amino acids. The germline CDR1 and CDR2 sequences are LNHDA and SQIVND (reference sequence). V lost 2 bases to trimming and J lost 7 bases, with 6 bases between them. The full variable domain, its missing parts supplied by reference TRBV19 and TRBJ1-6, is DGGITQSPKYLFRKEGQNVTLSCEQNLNHDAMYWYRQDPGQGLRLIYYSQIVNDFQKGDIAEGYSVSREKKESFPLTVTSAQKNPTAFYLCASSIRENSPLHFGNGTRLTVT.

V gene TRBV4-1 combines with J gene TRBJ1-2, with 8 positions matching TRBD1. The CDR3 consists of 15 residues. CDR1 and CDR2 from the germline V gene are MGHRA and YSYEKL. V was clipped by 0 bases and J by 3 bases; unmatched bases: 3. CDR3: CASSQDGTGDYGYTF. Here the CDR3 DNA reads TGCGCCAGCAGCCAAGATGGGACAGGAGACTATGGCTACACCTTC.

This rearrangement joins TRBV29-1 to TRBJ2-7; 7 bases line up with TRBD1. The CDR3 spans 16 residues. The germline V gene has CDR1 SQVTM and CDR2 ANQGSEA. V was clipped by 5 bases and J by 7 bases; unmatched bases: 20. The CDR3 DNA is TGCAGCGTTTCAGACCTGGGACAGCCCTTTCGTGGGGAGCAGTACTTC. It encodes CSVSDLGQPFRGEQYF.

This chain joins TRBV7-8 and TRBJ2-7, with 13 bases matching TRBD2. Trimming removed 4 bases from V and 7 bases from J; junction bases left unmatched: 4. This CDR3 contains 14 residues. Germline CDR1 and CDR2: SGHVS and FQNEAQ. The CDR3 protein is CASSSRLAGGEQYF. The CDR3 DNA reads as TGTGCCAGCAGCTCCCGACTAGCGGGGGGTGAGCAGTACTTC.

The chain employs TRBV27 and TRBJ1-5, with a tentative D call TRBD1 (5 bases). V lost 4 bases and J 3 bases, leaving 16 bases between the germline ends. CDR3 length: 16 amino acids. Germline lookup yields CDR1 MNHEY and CDR2 SMNVEV (reference sequence). The CDR3 loop reads CASSSHLGGLNQPQHF. CDR3 DNA sequence: TGTGCCAGCAGTTCCCACCTGGGGGGACTCAATCAGCCCCAGCATTTT.

This clone was seen a handful of times. The V and J genes are TRBV30 and TRBJ1-1, with a weak D call TRBD1 (5 bases). The V gene's germline CDR1 is GTSNPN and CDR2 SVGIG (reference sequence). This CDR3 region has 12 residues. V was clipped by 5 bases and J by 7 bases, with 14 bases between them. CDR3 nucleotide sequence: TGTGCCTGGGGACCGGGGCGGGGTGAAGCTTTCTTT. Amino acids: CAWGPGRGEAFF.

The chain employs TRBV7-2 and TRBJ2-6; tentatively, D is TRBD2 (5 bases). Between the trimmed V and J ends, which lost 2 bases and 4 bases, there was a span of 21 bases. This CDR3 contains 19 residues. In germline, CDR1 is SGHTA, CDR2 FQGNSA. CDR3 loop: CASSLRSGSFASGANVLTF. In DNA form, the CDR3 reads TGTGCCAGCAGCTTAAGGTCGGGGAGCTTTGCCTCCGGGGCCAACGTCCTGACTTTC.

Only a few counts were recorded for this clone. The V gene is TRBV5-4, the J gene TRBJ1-2, with a weak D call TRBD1 (5 bases). V dropped 6 bases and J dropped 2 bases, with 11 bases sitting between them. CDR1 is SGHNT, CDR2 YYREEE, per germline (reference sequence). The CDR3 contains 13 residues. The CDR3 sequence: CASTLGGNYGYTF. The CDR3 coding sequence is TGTGCCAGCACCCTTGGGGGGAACTATGGCTACACCTTC. The full variable domain, completed using reference TRBV5-4 and TRBJ1-2, is ETGVTQSPTHLIKTRGQQVTLRCSSQSGHNTVSWYQQALGQGPQFIFQYYREEENGRGNFPPRFSGLQFPNYSSELNVNALELDDSALYLCASTLGGNYGYTFGSGTRLTVV.

This chain joins TRBV19 and TRBJ1-3; D may be TRBD1 (5 bases). The CDR3 is 13 amino acids. CDR1 LNHDA and CDR2 SQIVND come from the germline V gene (reference sequence). With 4 bases removed from V and 5 bases from J, the gap between germline ends came to 9 bases. This CDR3 reads CASSRGGRNTIYF. CDR3 DNA: TGTGCCAGTAGTAGGGGCGGAAGAAACACCATATATTTT.

V and J are TRBV29-1 and TRBJ1-1; D is undetermined. CDR3 length: 13 amino acids. From germline, CDR1 is SQVTM and CDR2 ANQGSEA. Trimming cost V 7 bases and J 1 base, with 13 bases left between them. The CDR3 region has the DNA TGCAGCGCCCGGCCGGGGTGGAACACTGAAGCTTTCTTT. Encoded protein: CSARPGWNTEAFF.

This chain links TRBV7-2 with TRBJ1-5; D uncertain. Trimming took off 2 bases at V and 0 bases at J, with 8 bases between the two ends. The CDR3 runs 15 residues. Germline CDR1 and CDR2: SGHTA and FQGNSA. CDR3 DNA sequence: TGTGCCAGCAGCTTATGGGCAGTTAGCAATCAGCCCCAGCATTTT. Translation: CASSLWAVSNQPQHF.

V is TRBV7-9 and J is TRBJ1-6; 8 nucleotides align to TRBD1. This CDR3 has 15 residues. With 5 bases clipped from V and 9 bases from J, the junction kept 9 bases outside the gene matches. Germline assignment: CDR1 SEHNR and CDR2 FQNEAQ (reference sequence). This CDR3 reads CASSILQGDLSPLHF. DNA of the CDR3: TGTGCCAGCAGCATTCTACAGGGGGACCTTTCACCCCTCCACTTT.

The J gene is TRBJ2-7, the V gene TRBV18; D is perhaps TRBD1 (6 bases). This CDR3 is built from 15 residues. V lost 3 bases and J 0 bases, leaving 12 bases between the germline ends. Germline V gene sequence: CDR1 KGHSH, CDR2 LQKENI. For the CDR3, the DNA is TGTGCCAGCTCACCGTCCCAGGGGATCTCCTACGAGCAGTACTTC. Its translation: CASSPSQGISYEQYF.

This clone was counted only a few times. The gene calls are TRBV5-1 and TRBJ1-1; 9 bases match TRBD1. Germline loops: CDR1 SGHRS, CDR2 YFSETQ. J gave up 4 bases and V 7 bases, and 8 bases lay outside the gene matches. CDR3 size: 14 residues. The CDR3 sequence: CASAEDRGGTEAFF. The CDR3 DNA sequence: TGCGCCAGCGCTGAGGACAGGGGCGGCACTGAAGCTTTCTTT.

This clone was seen only a few times. The gene calls are TRBV6-5 and TRBJ1-2; the D is unclear. The CDR3 sequence is 12 residues long. Trimming cost V 4 bases and J 4 bases, with 7 bases left between them. CDR1 and CDR2 from the germline V gene are MNHEY and SVGAGI. DNA of the CDR3: TGTGCCAGCAGTTGGGAGGGCTATGGCTACACCTTC. It translates to CASSWEGYGYTF.